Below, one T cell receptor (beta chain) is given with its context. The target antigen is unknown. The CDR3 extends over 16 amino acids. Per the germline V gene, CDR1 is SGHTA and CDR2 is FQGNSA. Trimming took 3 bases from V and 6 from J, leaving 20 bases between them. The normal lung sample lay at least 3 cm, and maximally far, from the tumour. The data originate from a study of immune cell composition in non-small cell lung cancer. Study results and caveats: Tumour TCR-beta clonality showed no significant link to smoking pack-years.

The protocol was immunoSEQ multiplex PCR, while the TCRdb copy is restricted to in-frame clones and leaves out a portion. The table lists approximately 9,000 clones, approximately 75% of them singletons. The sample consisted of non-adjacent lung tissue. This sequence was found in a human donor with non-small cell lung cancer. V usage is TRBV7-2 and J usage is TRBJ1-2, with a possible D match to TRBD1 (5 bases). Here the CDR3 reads CASSFGRASLRDGYTF. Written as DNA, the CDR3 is TGTGCCAGCAGCTTTGGCAGGGCAAGTCTACGGGATGGCTACACCTTC.